The rows below give T cell receptor beta chains drawn from one sample of a study of CD8 T cells in ankylosing spondylitis. TCRdb called the 5' RACE reads again in MiXCR, with one record for every CDR3 protein. The sample has hundreds of thousands of distinct CDR3 sequences; 20% to 30% are singletons. Sequenced sample: blood, either unsorted or a sorted T cell fraction (not recorded which). Receptors were obtained from a male donor with ankylosing spondylitis or in good health (not recorded which). Each CDR3 is given with its conserved first and last residue. The D gene is left open where the match is weak. A row's size may be missing; if present it is once, few, many or a size class.

d_call	clone_size	j_call	v_call	cdr3_length	cdr3_nt	cdr3_aa
NA	few	TRBJ2-5	TRBV20-1	15	TGCAGTGCCGGCCGGGCTCGGGGAACCCGGGAGACCCAGTACTTC	CSAGRARGTRETQYF
NA	many	TRBJ2-5	TRBV9	14	TGTGCCAGCAGCCTCGGACTGAACCAAGAGACCCAGTACTTC	CASSLGLNQETQYF
TRBD2	NA	TRBJ2-5	TRBV29-1	11	TGCAGCGGGGGGGGTGAGGAGACCCAGTACTTC	CSGGGEETQYF
TRBD2	NA	TRBJ2-3	TRBV3-1	14	TGTGCCAGCAGCCAAGATTGGGGGGGGGATACGCAGTATTTT	CASSQDWGGDTQYF
TRBD1	NA	TRBJ2-2	TRBV24-1	15	TGTGCCACCAGTGCCGGACAGGGGAGCACCGGGGAGCTGTTTTTT	CATSAGQGSTGELFF
TRBD1	many	TRBJ2-4	TRBV12-3/TRBV12-4	16	TGTGCCAGCAGTTTATCCGGGACAGGAACCAAAAACATTCAGTACTTC	CASSLSGTGTKNIQYF
TRBD2	many	TRBJ2-7	TRBV20-1	14	TGCAGTGCTTGGACTAGCGACGTACCCTACGAGCAGTACTTC	CSAWTSDVPYEQYF
NA	many	TRBJ2-6	TRBV10-3	16	TGTGCCATCAGTGATGGGGATTTCTCTGGGGCCAACGTCCTGACTTTC	CAISDGDFSGANVLTF
TRBD2	NA	TRBJ2-7	TRBV11-2	14	TGTGCCAGCACGTGGACTAGCGGCGATTACGAGCAGTACTTC	CASTWTSGDYEQYF
NA	many	TRBJ2-1	TRBV7-8	17	TGTGCCAGCAGCTTAGCCGCCAGGACAGACTTTTACAATGAGCAGTTCTTC	CASSLAARTDFYNEQFF